This T cell receptor beta chain was sequenced in a study of blood T cell repertoires in COVID-19. Whole-study context: The United States, Italy and Spain provided the acute and convalescent COVID-19 samples. The cDNA or gDNA used as material had been derived from T cells, B-cell-depleted T cells, or PBMCs.

The germline CDR1 and CDR2 sequences are SQVTM and ANQGSEA. The CDR3 runs to 14 residues. Unmatched junction bases numbered 8, after V lost 4 bases and J lost 6 bases. TCRdb's table, derived via immunoSEQ multiplex PCR, lists solely in-frame clones and lacks some. The sample shows roughly 98,000 clones, around 82% of them seen only once. The chain carries TRBV29-1 and TRBJ2-2, with TRBD1 matching 7 bases. The receptor's source is a man between 65 and 80 years old with active or convalescent COVID-19. What was sequenced was peripheral blood. The CDR3 DNA follows: TGCAGCGTTGGATTTGAACAGGGGTCCGGGGAGCTGTTTTTT. This gives the protein CSVGFEQGSGELFF.